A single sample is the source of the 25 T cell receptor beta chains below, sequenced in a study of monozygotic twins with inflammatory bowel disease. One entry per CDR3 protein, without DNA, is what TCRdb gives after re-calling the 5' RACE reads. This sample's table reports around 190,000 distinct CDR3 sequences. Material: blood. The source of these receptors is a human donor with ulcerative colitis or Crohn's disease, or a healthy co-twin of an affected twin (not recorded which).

The CDR3 reads CASNSGGASYNEQFF. This chain uses TRBV5-1 with TRBJ2-1; TCRdb's D call, TRBD2, is unchecked because there is no DNA. This CDR3 region has 15 residues. Per germline, CDR1 SGHRS and CDR2 YFSETQ. The complete variable domain, with remaining parts taken from reference TRBV5-1 and TRBJ2-1, reads KAGVTQTPRYLIKTRGQQVTLSCSPISGHRSVSWYQQTPGQGLQFLFEYFSETQRNKGNFPGRFSGRQFSNSRSEMNVSTLELGDSALYLCASNSGGASYNEQFFGPGTRLTVL.

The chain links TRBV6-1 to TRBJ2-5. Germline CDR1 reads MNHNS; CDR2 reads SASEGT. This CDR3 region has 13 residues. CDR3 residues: CATAYTVRETQYF.

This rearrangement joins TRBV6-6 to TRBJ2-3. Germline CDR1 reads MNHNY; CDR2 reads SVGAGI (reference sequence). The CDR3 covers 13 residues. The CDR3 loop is CASSYSVTDTQYF.

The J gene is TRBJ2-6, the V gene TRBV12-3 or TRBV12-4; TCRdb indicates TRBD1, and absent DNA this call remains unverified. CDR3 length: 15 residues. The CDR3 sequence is CASSPQVGAPGVLTF.

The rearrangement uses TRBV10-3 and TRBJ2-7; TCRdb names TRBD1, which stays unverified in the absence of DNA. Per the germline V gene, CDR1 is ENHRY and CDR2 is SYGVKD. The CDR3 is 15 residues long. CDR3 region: CAIGRAGQQNYEQYF.

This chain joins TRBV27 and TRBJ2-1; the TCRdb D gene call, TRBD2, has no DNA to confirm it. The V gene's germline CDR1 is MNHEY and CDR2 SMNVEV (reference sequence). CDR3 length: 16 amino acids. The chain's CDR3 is CASRVAGGSSYNEQFF.

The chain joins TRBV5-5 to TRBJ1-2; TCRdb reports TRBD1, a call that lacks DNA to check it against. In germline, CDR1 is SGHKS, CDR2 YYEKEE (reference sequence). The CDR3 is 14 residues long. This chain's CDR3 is CASSFRDRVIGYTF.

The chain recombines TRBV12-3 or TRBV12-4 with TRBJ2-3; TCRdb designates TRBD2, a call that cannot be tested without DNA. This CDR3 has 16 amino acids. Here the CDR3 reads CASRPAWRGGTDTQYF.

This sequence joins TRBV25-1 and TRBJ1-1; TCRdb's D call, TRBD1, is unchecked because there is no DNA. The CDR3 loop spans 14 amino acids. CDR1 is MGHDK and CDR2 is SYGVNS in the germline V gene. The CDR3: CASTQDGANTEAFF.

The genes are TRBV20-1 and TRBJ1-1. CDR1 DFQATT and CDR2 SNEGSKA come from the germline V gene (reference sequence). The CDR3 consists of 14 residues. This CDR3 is CSAREEPFSPEAFF.

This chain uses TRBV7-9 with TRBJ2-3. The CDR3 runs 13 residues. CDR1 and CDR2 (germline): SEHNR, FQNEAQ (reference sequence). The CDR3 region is CASSLAAADTQYF.

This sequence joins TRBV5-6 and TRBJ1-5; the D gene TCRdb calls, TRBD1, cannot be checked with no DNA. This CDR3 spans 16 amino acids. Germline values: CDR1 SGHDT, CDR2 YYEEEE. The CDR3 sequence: CASSPVRGHSNQPQHF.

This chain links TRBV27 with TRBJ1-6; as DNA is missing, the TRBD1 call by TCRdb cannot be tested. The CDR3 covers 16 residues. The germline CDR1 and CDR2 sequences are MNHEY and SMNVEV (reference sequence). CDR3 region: CASSSSQGASRSPLHF.

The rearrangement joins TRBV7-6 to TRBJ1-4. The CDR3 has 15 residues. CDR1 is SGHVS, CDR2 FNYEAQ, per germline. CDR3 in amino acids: CASSLRAATNEKLFF.

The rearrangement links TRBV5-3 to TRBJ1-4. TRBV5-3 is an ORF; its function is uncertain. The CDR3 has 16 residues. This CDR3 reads CARSPGGTRRGEKLFF.

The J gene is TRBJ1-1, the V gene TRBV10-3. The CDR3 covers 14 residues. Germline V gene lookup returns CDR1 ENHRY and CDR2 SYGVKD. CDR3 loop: CAISVLGAFKGAFF.

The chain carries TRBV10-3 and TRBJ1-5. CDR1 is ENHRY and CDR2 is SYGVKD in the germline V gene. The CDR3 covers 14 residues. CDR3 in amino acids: CAISESSTNQPQHF.

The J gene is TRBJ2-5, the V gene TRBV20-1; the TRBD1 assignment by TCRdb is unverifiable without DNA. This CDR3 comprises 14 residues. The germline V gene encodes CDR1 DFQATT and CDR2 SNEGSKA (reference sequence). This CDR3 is CSARDPVGVETQYF.

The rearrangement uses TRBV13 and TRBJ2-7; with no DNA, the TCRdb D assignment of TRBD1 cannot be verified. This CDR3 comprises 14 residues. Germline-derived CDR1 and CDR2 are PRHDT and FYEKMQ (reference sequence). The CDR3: CASRVTGENYEQYF.

The CDR3 loop reads CASSLRSGLAGATYEQYF. This chain links TRBV5-1 with TRBJ2-7; TCRdb picks TRBD2, but there is no DNA to check that call. The CDR3 runs to 18 residues. Germline V gene sequence: CDR1 SGHRS, CDR2 YFSETQ.

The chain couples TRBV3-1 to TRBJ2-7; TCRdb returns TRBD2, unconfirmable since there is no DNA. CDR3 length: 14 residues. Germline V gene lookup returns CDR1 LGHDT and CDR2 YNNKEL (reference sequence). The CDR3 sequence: CASSPPLRSAEQYF.

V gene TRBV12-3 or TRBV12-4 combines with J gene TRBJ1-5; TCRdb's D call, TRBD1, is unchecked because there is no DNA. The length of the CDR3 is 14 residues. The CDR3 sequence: CASSARGSDQPQHF.

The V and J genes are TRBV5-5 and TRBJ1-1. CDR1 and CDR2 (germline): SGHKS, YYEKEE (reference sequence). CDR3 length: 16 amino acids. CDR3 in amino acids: CASSLAGSPMNTEAFF. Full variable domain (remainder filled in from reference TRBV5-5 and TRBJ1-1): DAGVTQSPTHLIKTRGQQVTLRCSPISGHKSVSWYQQVLGQGPQFIFQYYEKEERGRGNFPDRFSARQFPNYSSELNVNALLLGDSALYLCASSLAGSPMNTEAFFGQGTRLTVV.

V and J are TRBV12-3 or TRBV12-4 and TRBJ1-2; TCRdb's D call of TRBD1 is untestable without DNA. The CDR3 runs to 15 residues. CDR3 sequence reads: CASSFRTGINYGYTF.

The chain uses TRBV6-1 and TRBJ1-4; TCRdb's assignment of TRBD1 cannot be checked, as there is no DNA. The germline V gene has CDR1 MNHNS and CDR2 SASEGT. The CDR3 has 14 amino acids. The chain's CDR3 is CASSEQGKDEKPFF.